What follows describes a single T cell receptor (beta chain). The sample belongs to a study of blood T cell repertoires in COVID-19. Across the study: COVID-19 samples from acute and convalescent phases originated in the United States, Italy and Spain.

V shed 4 bases, J shed 6 bases, and the junction held 7 bases outside the gene matches. CDR1 is MGHDK, CDR2 SYGVNS, per germline. The CDR3 totals 14 residues. Clones were sequenced by immunoSEQ multiplex PCR, and TCRdb holds only the in-frame ones, with some missing. Here the sample spans some 99,000 clones, about nine tenths being singletons. The sample consisted of peripheral blood. The chain employs TRBV25-1 and TRBJ1-1; 8 bases agree with TRBD1. This TCR came from a human donor in a cohort sampled during active COVID-19. CDR3 bases: TGTGCCAGCAGTGCGCCTCAGGGGGCGGCTGAAGCTTTCTTT. It codes for CASSAPQGAAEAFF.